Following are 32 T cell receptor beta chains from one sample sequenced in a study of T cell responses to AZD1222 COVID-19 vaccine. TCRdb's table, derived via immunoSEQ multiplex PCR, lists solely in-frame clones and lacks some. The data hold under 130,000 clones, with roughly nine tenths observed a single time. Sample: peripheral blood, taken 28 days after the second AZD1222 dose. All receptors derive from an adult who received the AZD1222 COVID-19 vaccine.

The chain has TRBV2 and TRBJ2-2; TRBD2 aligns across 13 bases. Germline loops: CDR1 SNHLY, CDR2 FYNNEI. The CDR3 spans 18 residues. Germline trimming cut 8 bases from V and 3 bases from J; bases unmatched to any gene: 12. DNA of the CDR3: TGTGCCAGCGGCGGGACTAGCGGGACATTTTTCTACACCGGGGAGCTGTTTTTT. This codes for CASGGTSGTFFYTGELFF.

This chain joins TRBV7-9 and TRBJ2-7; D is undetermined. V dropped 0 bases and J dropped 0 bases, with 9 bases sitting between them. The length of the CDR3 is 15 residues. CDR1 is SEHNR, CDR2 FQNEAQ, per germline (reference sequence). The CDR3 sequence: CASSLAKRSSYEQYF. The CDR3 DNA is TGTGCCAGCAGCTTAGCGAAAAGGAGCTCCTACGAGCAGTACTTC.

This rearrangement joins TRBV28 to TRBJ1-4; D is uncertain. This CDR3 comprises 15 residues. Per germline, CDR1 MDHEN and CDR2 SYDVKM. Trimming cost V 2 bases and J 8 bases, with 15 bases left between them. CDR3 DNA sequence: TGTGCCAGCAGTTTAATCACCCGACGCGGGGAAAAACTGTTTTTT. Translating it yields CASSLITRRGEKLFF.

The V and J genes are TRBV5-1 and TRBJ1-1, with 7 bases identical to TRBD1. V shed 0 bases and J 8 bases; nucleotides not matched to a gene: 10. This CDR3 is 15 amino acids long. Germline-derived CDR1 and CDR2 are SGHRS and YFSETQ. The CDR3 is CASSLGSRSGQEAFF. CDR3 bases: TGCGCCAGCAGCTTGGGGTCCCGGTCGGGACAGGAAGCTTTCTTT.

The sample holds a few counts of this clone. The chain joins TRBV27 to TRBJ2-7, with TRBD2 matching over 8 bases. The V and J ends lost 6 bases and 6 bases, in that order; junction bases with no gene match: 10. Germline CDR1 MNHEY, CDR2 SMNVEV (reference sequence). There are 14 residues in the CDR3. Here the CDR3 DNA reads TGTGCCAGCAGGGGAGCGGGAGCCGCAGTCGAGCAGTACTTC. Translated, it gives CASRGAGAAVEQYF.

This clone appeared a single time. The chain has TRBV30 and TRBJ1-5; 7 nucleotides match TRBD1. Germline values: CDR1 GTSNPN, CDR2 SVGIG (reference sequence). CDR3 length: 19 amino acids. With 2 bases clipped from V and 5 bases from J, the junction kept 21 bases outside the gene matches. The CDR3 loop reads CAWSPRSDRIKGEDQPQHF. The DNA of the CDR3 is TGTGCCTGGAGTCCTCGATCGGACAGGATAAAGGGCGAAGATCAGCCCCAGCATTTT.

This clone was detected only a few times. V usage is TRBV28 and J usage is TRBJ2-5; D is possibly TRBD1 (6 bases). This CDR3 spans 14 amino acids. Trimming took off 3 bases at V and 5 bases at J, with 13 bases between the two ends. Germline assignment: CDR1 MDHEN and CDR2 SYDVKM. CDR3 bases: TGTGCCAGCAGTTTGGCGCAGGGGAGCGAGACCCAGTACTTC. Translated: CASSLAQGSETQYF.

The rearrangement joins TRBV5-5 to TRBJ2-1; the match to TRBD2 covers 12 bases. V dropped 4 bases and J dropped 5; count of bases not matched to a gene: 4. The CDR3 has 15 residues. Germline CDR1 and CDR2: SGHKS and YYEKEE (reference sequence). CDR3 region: CASSNGLAGNNEQFF. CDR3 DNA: TGTGCCAGCAGCAATGGACTAGCGGGGAACAATGAGCAGTTCTTC.

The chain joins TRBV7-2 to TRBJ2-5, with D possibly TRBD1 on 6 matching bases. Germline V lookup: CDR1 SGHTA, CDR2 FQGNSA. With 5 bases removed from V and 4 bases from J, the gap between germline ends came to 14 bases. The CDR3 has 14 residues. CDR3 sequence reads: CASSVSRGRETQYF. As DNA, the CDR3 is TGTGCCAGCAGCGTCAGCAGGGGTAGAGAGACCCAGTACTTC.

The CDR3, as DNA: TGTGCCAGCAGTCCGGGACAGGCTCCTCATAGCAATCAGCCCCAGCATTTT. It encodes CASSPGQAPHSNQPQHF. The V and J genes are TRBV6-6 and TRBJ1-5, with 8 bases aligning to TRBD1. The CDR3 runs to 17 residues. CDR1 and CDR2 from the germline V gene are MNHNY and SVGAGI (reference sequence). With V trimmed by 5 bases and J by 0 bases, 9 bases remained unmatched.

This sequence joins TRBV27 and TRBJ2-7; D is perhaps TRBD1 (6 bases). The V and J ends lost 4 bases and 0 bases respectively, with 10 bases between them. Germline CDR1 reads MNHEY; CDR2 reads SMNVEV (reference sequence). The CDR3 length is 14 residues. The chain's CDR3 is CASSSGDTSYEQYF. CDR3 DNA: TGTGCCAGCAGTTCAGGGGACACCTCCTACGAGCAGTACTTC.

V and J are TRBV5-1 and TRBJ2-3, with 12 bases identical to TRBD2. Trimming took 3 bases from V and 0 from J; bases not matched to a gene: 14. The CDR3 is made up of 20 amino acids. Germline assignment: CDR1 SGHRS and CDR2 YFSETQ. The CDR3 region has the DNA TGCGCCAGCAGCTCCCCGCCCGGCACTAGCGGGAGGCGTAGCACAGATACGCAGTATTTT. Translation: CASSSPPGTSGRRSTDTQYF.

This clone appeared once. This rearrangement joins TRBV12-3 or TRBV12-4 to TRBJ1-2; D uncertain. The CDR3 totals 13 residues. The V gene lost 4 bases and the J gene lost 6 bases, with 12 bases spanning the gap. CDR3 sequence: CASSSAGRDGYTF. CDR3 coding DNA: TGTGCCAGCAGTTCCGCCGGAAGAGATGGCTACACCTTC.

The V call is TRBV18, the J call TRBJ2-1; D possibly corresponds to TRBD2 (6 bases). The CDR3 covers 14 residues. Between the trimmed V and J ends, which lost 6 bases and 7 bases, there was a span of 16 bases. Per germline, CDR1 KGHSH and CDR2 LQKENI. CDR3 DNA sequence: TGTGCCAGCTCTTCGCAGGGTGCGGGAAATGAGCAGTTCTTC. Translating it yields CASSSQGAGNEQFF.

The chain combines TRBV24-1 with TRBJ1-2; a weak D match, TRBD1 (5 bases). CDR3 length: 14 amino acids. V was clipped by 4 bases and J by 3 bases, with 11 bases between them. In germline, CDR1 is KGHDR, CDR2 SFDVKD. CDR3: CATSEPGVDYGYTF. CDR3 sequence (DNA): TGTGCCACCAGTGAGCCGGGGGTGGACTATGGCTACACCTTC.

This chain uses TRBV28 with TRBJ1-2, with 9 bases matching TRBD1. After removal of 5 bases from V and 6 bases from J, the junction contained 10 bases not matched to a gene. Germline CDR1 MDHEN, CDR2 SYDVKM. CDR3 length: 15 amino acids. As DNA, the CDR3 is TGTGCCAGCAGTGCTTGGGACAGGGCGGGACATGGCTACACCTTC. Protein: CASSAWDRAGHGYTF.

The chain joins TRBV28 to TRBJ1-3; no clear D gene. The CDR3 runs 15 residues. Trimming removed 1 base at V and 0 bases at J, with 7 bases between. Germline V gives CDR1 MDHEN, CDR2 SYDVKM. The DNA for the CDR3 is TGTGCCAGCAGTTTATTTACAGCCTCTGGAAACACCATATATTTT. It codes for CASSLFTASGNTIYF.

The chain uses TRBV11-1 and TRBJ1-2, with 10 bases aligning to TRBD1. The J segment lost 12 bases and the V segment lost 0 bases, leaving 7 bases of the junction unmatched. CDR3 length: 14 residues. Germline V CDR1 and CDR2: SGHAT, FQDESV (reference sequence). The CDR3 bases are TGTGCCAGCAGCTTAGCGCGGACAGGGGGTGTCGACACCTTC. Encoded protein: CASSLARTGGVDTF.

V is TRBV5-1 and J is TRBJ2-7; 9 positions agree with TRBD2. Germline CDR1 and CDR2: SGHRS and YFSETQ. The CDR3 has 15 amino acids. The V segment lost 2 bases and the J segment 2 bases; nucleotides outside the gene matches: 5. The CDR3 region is CASSFSGGGTYEQYF. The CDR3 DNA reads TGCGCCAGCAGCTTTAGCGGGGGAGGGACCTACGAGCAGTACTTC.

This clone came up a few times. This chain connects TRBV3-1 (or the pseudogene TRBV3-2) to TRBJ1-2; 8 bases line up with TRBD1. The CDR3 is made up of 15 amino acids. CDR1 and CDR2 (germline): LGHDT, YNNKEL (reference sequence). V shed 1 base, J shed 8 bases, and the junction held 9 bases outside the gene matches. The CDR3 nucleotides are TGTGCCAGCAGCCAAGCGTCGCAGGGGGCGAGGGGCTACACCTTC. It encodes CASSQASQGARGYTF.

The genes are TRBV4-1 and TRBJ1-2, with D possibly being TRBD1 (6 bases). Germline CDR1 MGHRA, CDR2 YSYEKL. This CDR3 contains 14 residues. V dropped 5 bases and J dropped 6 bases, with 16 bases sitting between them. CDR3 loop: CASSKRARGDGYTF. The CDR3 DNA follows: TGCGCCAGCAGCAAAAGGGCGAGGGGGGATGGCTACACCTTC.

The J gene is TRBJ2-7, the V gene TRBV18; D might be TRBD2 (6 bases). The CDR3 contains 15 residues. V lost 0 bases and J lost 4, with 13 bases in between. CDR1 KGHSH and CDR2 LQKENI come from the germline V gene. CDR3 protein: CASSPPGGRVYEQYF. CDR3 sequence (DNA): TGTGCCAGCTCACCACCGGGGGGTAGGGTGTACGAGCAGTACTTC.

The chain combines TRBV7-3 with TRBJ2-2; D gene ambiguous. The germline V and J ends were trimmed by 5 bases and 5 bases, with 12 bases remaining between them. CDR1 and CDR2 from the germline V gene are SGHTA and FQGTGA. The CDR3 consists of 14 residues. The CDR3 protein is CASSPTPRTGELFF. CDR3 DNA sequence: TGTGCCAGCAGCCCAACCCCCAGGACCGGGGAGCTGTTTTTT.

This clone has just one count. CDR3 sequence reads: CASSSLGGSNEQFF. Written as DNA, the CDR3 is TGTGCCAGCAGTTCATTGGGGGGATCGAATGAGCAGTTCTTC. V gene TRBV6-2 or TRBV6-3 combines with J gene TRBJ2-1; possibly TRBD2 for D (6 bases). V was cut by 4 bases and J by 7 bases, with 14 bases left in between. This CDR3 contains 14 residues. Germline CDR1 is MNHEY and CDR2 is SVGEGT.

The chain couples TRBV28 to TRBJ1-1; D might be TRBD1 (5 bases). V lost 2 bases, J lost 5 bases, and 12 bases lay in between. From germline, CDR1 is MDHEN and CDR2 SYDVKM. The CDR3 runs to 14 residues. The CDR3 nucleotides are TGTGCCAGCAGTTTAAGGGGTTCGACTACTGAAGCTTTCTTT. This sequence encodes CASSLRGSTTEAFF.

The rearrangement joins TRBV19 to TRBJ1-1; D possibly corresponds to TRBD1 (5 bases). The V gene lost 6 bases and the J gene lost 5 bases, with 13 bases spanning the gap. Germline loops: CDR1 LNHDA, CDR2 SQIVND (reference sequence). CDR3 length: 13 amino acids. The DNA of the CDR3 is TGTGCCAGTAGCCGCCAGGGTCGGACTGAAGCTTTCTTT. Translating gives CASSRQGRTEAFF.

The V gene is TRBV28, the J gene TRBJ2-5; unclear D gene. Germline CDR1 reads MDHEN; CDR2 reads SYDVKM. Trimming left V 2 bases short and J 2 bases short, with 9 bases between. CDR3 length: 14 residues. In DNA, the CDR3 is TGTGCCAGCAGTTTACTCGGCAGGCAAGAGACCCAGTACTTC. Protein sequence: CASSLLGRQETQYF.

The CDR3 region has the DNA TGTGCCAGTTGGAATTTTAACTATGGCTACACCTTC. Residues: CASWNFNYGYTF. The chain uses TRBV19 and TRBJ1-2; no reliable D call. Trimming removed 8 bases from V and 1 base from J, with 8 bases in between. Germline CDR1 and CDR2: LNHDA and SQIVND (reference sequence). The CDR3 has 12 residues.

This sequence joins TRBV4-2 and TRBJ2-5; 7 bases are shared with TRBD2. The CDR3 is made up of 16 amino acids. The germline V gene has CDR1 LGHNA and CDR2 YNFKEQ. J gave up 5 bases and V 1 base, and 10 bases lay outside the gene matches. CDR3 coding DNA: TGTGCCAGCAGCCAAGTGGTGCGGGGGAGCTCGGAGACCCAGTACTTC. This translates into CASSQVVRGSSETQYF.

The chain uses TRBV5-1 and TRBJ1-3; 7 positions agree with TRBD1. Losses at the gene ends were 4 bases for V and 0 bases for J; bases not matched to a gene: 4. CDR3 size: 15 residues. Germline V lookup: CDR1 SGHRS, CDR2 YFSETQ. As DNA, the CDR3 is TGCGCCAGCAGCGCGGGACAGTTCTCTGGAAACACCATATATTTT. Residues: CASSAGQFSGNTIYF.

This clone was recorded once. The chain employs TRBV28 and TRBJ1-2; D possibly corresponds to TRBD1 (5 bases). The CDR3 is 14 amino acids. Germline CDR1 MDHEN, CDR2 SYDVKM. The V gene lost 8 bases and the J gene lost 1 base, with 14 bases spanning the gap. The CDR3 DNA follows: TGTGCCAGCGGCTGGGGAAGGGGTAACTATGGCTACACCTTC. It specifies CASGWGRGNYGYTF.

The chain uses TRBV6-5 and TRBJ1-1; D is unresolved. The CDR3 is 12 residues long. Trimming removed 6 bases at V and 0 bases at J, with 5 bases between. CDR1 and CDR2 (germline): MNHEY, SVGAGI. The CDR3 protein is CASSVMNTEAFF. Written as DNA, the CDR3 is TGTGCCAGCAGCGTAATGAACACTGAAGCTTTCTTT.